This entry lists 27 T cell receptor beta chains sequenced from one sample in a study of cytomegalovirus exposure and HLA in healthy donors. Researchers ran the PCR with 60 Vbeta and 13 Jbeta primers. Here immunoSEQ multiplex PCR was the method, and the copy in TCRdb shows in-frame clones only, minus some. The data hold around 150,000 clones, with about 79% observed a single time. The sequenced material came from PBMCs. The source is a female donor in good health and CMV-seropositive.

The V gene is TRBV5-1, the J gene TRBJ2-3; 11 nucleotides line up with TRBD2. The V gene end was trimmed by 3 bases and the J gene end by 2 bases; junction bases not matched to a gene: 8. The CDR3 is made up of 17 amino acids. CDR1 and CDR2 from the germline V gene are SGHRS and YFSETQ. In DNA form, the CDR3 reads TGCGCCAGCAGCTCCTTAACTAGCGGGGGAAACACAGATACGCAGTATTTT. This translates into CASSSLTSGGNTDTQYF.

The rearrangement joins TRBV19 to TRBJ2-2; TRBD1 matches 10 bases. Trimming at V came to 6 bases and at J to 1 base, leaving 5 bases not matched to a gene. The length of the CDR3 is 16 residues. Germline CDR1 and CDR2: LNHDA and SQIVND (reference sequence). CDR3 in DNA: TGTGCCAGTAGATCTGACAGGGGGCGGAACACCGGGGAGCTGTTTTTT. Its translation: CASRSDRGRNTGELFF.

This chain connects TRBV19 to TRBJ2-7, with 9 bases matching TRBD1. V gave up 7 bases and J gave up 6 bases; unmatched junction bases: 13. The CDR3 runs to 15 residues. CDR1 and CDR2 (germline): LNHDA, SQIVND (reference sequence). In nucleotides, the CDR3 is TGTGCCAGTAAAACCCCCGGGACAGGGAGTGGCGAGCAGTACTTC. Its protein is CASKTPGTGSGEQYF.

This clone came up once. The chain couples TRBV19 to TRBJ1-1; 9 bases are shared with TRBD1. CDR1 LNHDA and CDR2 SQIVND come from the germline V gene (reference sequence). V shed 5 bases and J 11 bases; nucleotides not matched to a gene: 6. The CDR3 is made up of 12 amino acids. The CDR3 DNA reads TGTGCCAGTAGTGAGTGGACAGGGGCCGCTTTCTTT. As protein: CASSEWTGAAFF.

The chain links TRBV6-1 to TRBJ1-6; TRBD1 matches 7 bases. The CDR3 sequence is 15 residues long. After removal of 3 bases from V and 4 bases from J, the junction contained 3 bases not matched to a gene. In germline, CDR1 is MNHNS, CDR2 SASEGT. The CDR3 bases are TGTGCCAGCAGTGACTCGACAGGGTATAATTCACCCCTCCACTTT. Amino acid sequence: CASSDSTGYNSPLHF.

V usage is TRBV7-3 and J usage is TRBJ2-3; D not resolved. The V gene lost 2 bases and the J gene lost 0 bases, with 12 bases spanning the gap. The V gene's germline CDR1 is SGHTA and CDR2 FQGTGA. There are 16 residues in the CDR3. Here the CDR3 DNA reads TGTGCCAGCAGCTTATTAGCTGGAAGAAGCACAGATACGCAGTATTTT. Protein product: CASSLLAGRSTDTQYF. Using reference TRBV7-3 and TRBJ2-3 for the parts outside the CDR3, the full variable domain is GAGVSQTPSNKVTEKGKYVELRCDPISGHTALYWYRQSLGQGPEFLIYFQGTGAADDSGLPNDRFFAVRPEGSVSTLKIQRTERGDSAVYLCASSLLAGRSTDTQYFGPGTRLTVL.

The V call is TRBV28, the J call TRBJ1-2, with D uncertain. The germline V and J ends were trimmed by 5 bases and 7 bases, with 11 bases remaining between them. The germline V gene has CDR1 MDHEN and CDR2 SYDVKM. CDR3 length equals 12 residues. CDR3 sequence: CASSLQRGGYTF. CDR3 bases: TGTGCCAGCAGTCTACAGCGGGGTGGCTACACCTTC.

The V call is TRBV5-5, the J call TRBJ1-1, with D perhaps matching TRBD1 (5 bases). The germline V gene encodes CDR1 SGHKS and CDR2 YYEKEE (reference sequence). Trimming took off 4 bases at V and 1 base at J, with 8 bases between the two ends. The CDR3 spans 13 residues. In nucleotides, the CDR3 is TGTGCCAGCAGCCCAGGACAGAACACTGAAGCTTTCTTT. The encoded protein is CASSPGQNTEAFF.

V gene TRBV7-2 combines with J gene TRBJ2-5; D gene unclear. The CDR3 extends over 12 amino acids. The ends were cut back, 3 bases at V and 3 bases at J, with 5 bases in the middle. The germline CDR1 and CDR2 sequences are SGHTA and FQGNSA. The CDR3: CASSFVKETQYF. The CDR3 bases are TGTGCCAGCAGCTTCGTAAAAGAGACCCAGTACTTC. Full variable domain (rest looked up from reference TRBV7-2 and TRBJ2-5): GAGVSQSPSNKVTEKGKDVELRCDPISGHTALYWYRQSLGQGLEFLIYFQGNSAPDKSGLPSDRFSAERTGGSVSTLTIQRTQQEDSAVYLCASSFVKETQYFGPGTRLLVL.

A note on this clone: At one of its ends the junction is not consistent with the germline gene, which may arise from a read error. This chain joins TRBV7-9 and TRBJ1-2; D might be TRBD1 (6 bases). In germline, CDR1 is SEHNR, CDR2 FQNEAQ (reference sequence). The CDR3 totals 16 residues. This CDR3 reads CSSSLSGGGGRYGYTF. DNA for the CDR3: TGTTCCAGCAGCTTAAGTGGGGGGGGCGGGCGCTATGGCTACACCTTC.

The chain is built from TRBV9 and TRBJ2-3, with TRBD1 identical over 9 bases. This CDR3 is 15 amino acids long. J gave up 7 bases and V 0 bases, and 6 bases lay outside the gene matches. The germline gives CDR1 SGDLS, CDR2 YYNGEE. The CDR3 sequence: CASSVEGDRVHTQYF. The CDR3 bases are TGTGCCAGCAGCGTAGAAGGGGACAGGGTACATACGCAGTATTTT.

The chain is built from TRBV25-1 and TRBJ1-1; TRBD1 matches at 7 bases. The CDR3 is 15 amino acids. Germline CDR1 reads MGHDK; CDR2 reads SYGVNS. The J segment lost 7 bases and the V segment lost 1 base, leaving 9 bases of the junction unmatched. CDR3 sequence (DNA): TGTGCCAGCAGTGAATGGGTGACAGGGAAGAGTGAAGCTTTCTTT. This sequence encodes CASSEWVTGKSEAFF.

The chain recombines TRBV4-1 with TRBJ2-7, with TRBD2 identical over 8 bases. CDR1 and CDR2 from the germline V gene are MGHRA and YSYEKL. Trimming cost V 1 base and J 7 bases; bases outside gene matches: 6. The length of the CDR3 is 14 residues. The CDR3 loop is CASSQGDGGAEQYF. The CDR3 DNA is TGCGCCAGCAGCCAAGGTGACGGGGGGGCGGAGCAGTACTTC.

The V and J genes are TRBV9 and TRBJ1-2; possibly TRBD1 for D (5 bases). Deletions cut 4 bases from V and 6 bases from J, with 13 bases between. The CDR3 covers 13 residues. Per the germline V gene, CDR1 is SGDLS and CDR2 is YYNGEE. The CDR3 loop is CASSLRTTDGYTF. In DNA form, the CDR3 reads TGTGCCAGCAGCTTACGGACAACGGATGGCTACACCTTC.

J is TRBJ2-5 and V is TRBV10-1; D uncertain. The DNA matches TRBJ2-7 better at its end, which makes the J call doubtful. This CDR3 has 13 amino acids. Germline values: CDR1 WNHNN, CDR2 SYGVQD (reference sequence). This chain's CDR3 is CASSESVGYEQYF. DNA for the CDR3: TGCGCCAGCAGTGAGTCAGTGGGCTACGAGCAGTACTTC.

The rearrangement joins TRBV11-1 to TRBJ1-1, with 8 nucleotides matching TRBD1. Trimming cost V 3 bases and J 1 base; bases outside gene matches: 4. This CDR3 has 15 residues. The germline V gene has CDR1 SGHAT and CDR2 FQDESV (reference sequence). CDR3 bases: TGTGCCAGCAGCTTCCCGGGACAGGCGAACACTGAAGCTTTCTTT. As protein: CASSFPGQANTEAFF.

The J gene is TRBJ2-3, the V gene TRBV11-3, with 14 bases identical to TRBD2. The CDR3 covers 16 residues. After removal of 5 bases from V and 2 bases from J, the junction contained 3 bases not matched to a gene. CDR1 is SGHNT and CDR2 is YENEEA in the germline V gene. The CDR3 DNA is TGTGCCAGCAGCCCGGGACTAGCGGGGGCCACAGATACGCAGTATTTT. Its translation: CASSPGLAGATDTQYF. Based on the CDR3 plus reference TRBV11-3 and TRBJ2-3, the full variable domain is EAGVVQSPRYKIIEKKQPVAFWCNPISGHNTLYWYLQNLGQGPELLIRYENEEAVDDSQLPKDRFSAERLKGVDSTLKIQPAELGDSAVYLCASSPGLAGATDTQYFGPGTRLTVL.

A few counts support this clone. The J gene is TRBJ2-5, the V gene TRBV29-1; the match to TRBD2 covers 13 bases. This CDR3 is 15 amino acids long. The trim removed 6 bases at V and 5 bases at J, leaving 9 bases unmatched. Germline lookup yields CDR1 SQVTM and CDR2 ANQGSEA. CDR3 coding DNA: TGCAGCGTCAAGGGACTAGCGGGATCGGGTGAGACCCAGTACTTC. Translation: CSVKGLAGSGETQYF.

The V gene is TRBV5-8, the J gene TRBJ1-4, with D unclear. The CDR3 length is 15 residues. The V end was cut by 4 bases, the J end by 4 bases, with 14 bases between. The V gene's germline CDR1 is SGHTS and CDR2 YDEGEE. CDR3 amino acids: CASSAARTNNEKLFF. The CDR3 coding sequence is TGTGCCAGCAGCGCCGCCAGAACTAATAATGAAAAACTGTTTTTT.

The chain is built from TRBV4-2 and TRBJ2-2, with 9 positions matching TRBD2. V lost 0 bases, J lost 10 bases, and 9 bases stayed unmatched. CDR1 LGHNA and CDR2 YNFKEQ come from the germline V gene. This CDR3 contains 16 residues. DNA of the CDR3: TGTGCCAGCAGCCAAGATTCTGGCGGGGGGGCGGTGGAGCTGTTTTTT. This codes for CASSQDSGGGAVELFF.

The CDR3 sequence is CASNPRGTGYGYTF. The CDR3 DNA sequence: TGTGCCAGCAATCCTAGAGGGACAGGCTATGGCTACACCTTC. V and J are TRBV6-5 and TRBJ1-2; 8 nucleotides match TRBD1. This CDR3 region has 14 residues. J gave up 4 bases and V 7 bases, and 8 bases lay outside the gene matches. The germline CDR1 and CDR2 sequences are MNHEY and SVGAGI.

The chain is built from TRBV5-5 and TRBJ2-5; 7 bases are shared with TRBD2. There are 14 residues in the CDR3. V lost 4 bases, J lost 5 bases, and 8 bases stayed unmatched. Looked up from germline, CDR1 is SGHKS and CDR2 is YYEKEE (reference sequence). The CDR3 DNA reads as TGTGCCAGCAGCGGGGGGGGTAGCCTGGAGACCCAGTACTTC. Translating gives CASSGGGSLETQYF.

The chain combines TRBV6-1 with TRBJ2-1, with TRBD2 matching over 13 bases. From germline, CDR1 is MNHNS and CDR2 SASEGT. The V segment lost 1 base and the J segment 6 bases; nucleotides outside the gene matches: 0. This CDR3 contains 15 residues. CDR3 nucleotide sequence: TGTGCCAGCAGTGAAGGGACTAGCGGGAGCAATGAGCAGTTCTTC. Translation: CASSEGTSGSNEQFF.

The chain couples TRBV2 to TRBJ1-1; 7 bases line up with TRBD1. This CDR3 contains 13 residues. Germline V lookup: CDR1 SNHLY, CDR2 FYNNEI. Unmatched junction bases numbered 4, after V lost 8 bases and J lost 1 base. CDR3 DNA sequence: TGTGCCAGCGGACAGGCCCCGAACACTGAAGCTTTCTTT. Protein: CASGQAPNTEAFF.

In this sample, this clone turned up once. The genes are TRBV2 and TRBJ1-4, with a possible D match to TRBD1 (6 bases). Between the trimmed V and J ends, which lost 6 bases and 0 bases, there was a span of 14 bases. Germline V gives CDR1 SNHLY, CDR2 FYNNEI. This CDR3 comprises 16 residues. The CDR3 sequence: CASSKQGRATNEKLFF. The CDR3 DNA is TGTGCCAGCAGCAAACAGGGCCGTGCAACTAATGAAAAACTGTTTTTT.

The CDR3 nucleotides are TGTGCCAGCAGTGACAAGGGACTAGCGGGGGGGAATACGCAGTATTTT. Amino acid sequence: CASSDKGLAGGNTQYF. V usage is TRBV2 and J usage is TRBJ2-3; 16 bases line up with TRBD2. Losses at the gene ends were 3 bases for V and 7 bases for J; bases not matched to a gene: 4. Germline V lookup: CDR1 SNHLY, CDR2 FYNNEI. The CDR3 is made up of 16 amino acids.

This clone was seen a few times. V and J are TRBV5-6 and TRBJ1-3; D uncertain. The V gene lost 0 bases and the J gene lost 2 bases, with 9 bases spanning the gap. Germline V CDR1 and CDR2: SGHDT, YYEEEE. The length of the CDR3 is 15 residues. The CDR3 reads CASSLVGVTGNTIYF. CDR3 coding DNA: TGTGCCAGCAGCTTGGTCGGGGTTACTGGAAACACCATATATTTT.